The following is a TCR beta chain sequence with its context. No antigen is known for it. Deep-level running was used for the assay. This table comes from immunoSEQ multiplex PCR, and its TCRdb copy is limited to in-frame clones, with some not included. The table lists 900,000 to 1,200,000 clones, around 78% of them singletons. The CDR3 spans 12 residues. The germline V gene encodes CDR1 SEHNR and CDR2 FQNEAQ (reference sequence). Trimming pared 0 bases from V and 8 bases from J, leaving 7 bases between. These data belong to a study of shared clonotypes between healthy human individuals. Findings of the study overall: Estimated clonotype richness was generally higher in naive than memory subsets. Genetic and exposure-history diversity was limited by the small donor number.

The material sequenced was memory CD4+ T cells from PBMCs. Noted subset: CD45RA-negative fraction. The source is a man between 18 and 29 years old in good health. Some clones in this sample may be carry-over from other donors' samples. The chain links TRBV7-9 to TRBJ1-2; D gene ambiguous. CDR3 in amino acids: CASSLASRGYTF. CDR3 nucleotides: TGTGCCAGCAGCTTAGCTTCGAGGGGCTACACCTTC.